This T cell receptor beta chain was recorded in a study of CD8 T cells in ankylosing spondylitis. A few counts support this clonotype. The antigen is unknown. V dropped 5 bases and J dropped 7; count of bases not matched to a gene: 8. Germline V gene sequence: CDR1 MNHEY, CDR2 SMNVEV (reference sequence). CDR3 length equals 14 residues. Whole-study results and caveats: Seemingly distinctive of ankylosing spondylitis blood was a TCR beta motif formed by eight highly homologous variants. Disease-linked clones proved CD8+ and comparatively uncommon in peripheral blood.

TCR beta libraries were made by quantitative 5'-RACE with molecular barcodes. TCRdb re-analysed the 5' RACE reads in MiXCR, keeping a single row per CDR3 protein. Of more than 250,000 distinct CDR3 sequences listed, roughly 8% are singletons. J is TRBJ1-3 and V is TRBV27; 7 bases line up with TRBD1. The specimen sequenced was blood, either unsorted or a sorted T cell fraction (not recorded which). The clonotype comes from a male donor with ankylosing spondylitis. For the CDR3, the DNA is TGTGCCAGCAGTCCCCGGACAGGACTTAACACCATATATTTT. Amino acid sequence: CASSPRTGLNTIYF.